The 7 T cell receptor beta chains in this list originate from one sample, sequenced in a study of beta chain features in type 1 diabetes. Notes on the study in general: There was a moderate but significant shortening of TCRB CDR3s in all four CD4+ subsets of Type 1 diabetes patients.

Their recognized antigens are unknown. TCRB transcripts that were expressed got sequenced, as all of the isolated RNA had been reverse transcribed. Profiled with immunoSEQ multiplex PCR; TCRdb holds only in-frame clones, not every one. Of roughly 220,000 clones listed, approximately 16% were seen once; the top ten hold about 0.08%. Input material: naive CD4+ T cells from blood. Receptors originate from a young man with type 1 diabetes.

This clone showed up just a few times. This chain connects TRBV9 to TRBJ2-1; 9 bases align to TRBD2. The CDR3 contains 15 residues. The germline gives CDR1 SGDLS, CDR2 YYNGEE. V shed 1 base, J shed 5 bases, and the junction held 4 bases outside the gene matches. The CDR3 here is CASSVQAGGNNEQFF. DNA for the CDR3: TGTGCCAGCAGCGTACAGGCGGGAGGGAACAATGAGCAGTTCTTC.

The CDR3 sequence: CASRQLGPYEQYF. The DNA for the CDR3 is TGTGCCAGCAGGCAGTTGGGACCTTACGAGCAGTACTTC. V usage is TRBV28 and J usage is TRBJ2-7, with D perhaps matching TRBD1 or TRBD2 (5 bases each). Per the germline V gene, CDR1 is MDHEN and CDR2 is SYDVKM. Trimming pared 6 bases from V and 4 bases from J, leaving 13 bases between. The CDR3 covers 13 residues.

The CDR3 region has the DNA TGTGCCAGCAGCCCCTGGGGTAGCGGGAGTTATGAGCAGTTCTTC. Protein sequence: CASSPWGSGSYEQFF. The chain employs TRBV9 and TRBJ2-1; 9 nucleotides match TRBD2. CDR3 length equals 15 residues. Per germline, CDR1 SGDLS and CDR2 YYNGEE. V was clipped by 4 bases and J by 8 bases; unmatched bases: 10.

The J gene is TRBJ2-1, the V gene TRBV9, with 8 bases that match TRBD2. The CDR3 is 17 amino acids. V was pared by 0 bases and J by 2 bases, with 7 bases of the junction left unmatched. Germline V gene sequence: CDR1 SGDLS, CDR2 YYNGEE. CDR3 region: CASSVGGGRITYNEQFF. CDR3 DNA sequence: TGTGCCAGCAGCGTAGGGGGCGGGAGGATCACCTACAATGAGCAGTTCTTC.

This chain joins TRBV7-9 and TRBJ2-5, with D perhaps matching TRBD2 (6 bases). CDR1 and CDR2 (germline): SEHNR, FQNEAQ (reference sequence). CDR3 length: 15 residues. Trimming took off 6 bases at V and 2 bases at J, with 16 bases between the two ends. DNA of the CDR3: TGTGCCAGCAGTTACGGGACCGGGACTCAAGAGACCCAGTACTTC. Translated, it gives CASSYGTGTQETQYF.

V and J are TRBV6-1 and TRBJ2-1; D assignment may be TRBD1 or TRBD2 (5 bases each). In germline, CDR1 is MNHNS, CDR2 SASEGT. V gave up 7 bases and J gave up 1 base, with 14 bases separating them. The CDR3 runs to 15 residues. CDR3 DNA sequence: TGTGCCAGCATAGGGACCTACCATTCCTACAATGAGCAGTTCTTC. Residues: CASIGTYHSYNEQFF.

The V gene is TRBV7-9, the J gene TRBJ1-1; D is perhaps TRBD1 (6 bases). Germline V gives CDR1 SEHNR, CDR2 FQNEAQ (reference sequence). The CDR3 extends over 14 amino acids. V was cut by 4 bases and J by 3 bases, with 12 bases left in between. The CDR3 spells CASSSGVGDTEAFF. CDR3 bases: TGTGCCAGCAGCTCAGGGGTCGGGGACACTGAAGCTTTCTTT.